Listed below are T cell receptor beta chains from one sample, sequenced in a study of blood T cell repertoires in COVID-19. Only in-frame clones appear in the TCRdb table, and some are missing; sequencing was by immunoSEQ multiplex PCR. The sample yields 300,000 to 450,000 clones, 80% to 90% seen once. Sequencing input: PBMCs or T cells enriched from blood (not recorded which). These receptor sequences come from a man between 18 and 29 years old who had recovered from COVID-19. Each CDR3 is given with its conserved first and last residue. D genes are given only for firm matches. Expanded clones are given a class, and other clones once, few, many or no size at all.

TGTGCCAGCAGTCCCCTCCCGGGGCAGCCCCAGCATTTT	CASSPLPGQPQHF	TRBV2	TRBJ1-5	.	.
TGTGCCAGCAGTACGGGGGGGTTCAGTCAGCCCCAGCATTTT	CASSTGGFSQPQHF	TRBV6-5	TRBJ1-5	.	.
TGTGCCAGCAGCTTAAGGGACAGCTACACCGGGGAGCTGTTTTTT	CASSLRDSYTGELFF	TRBV11-3	TRBJ2-2	.	TRBD1
TGTGCCAGCAGTTCTCCGACAGACGATAGCAATCAGCCCCAGCATTTT	CASSSPTDDSNQPQHF	TRBV6-5	TRBJ1-5	.	.
TGTGCCAGCAGCTTAGCGGAGACAGCCTATGAAAAACTGTTTTTT	CASSLAETAYEKLFF	TRBV7-9	TRBJ1-4	.	.
TGTGCCAGCAGTCGCCGAGCCGTAGGGGCCTATGGCTACACCTTC	CASSRRAVGAYGYTF	TRBV2	TRBJ1-2	.	.
TGTGCCAGCAGCTCCAGCTTAGCGGGGGGATTCGAGCAGTACTTC	CASSSSLAGGFEQYF	TRBV3-1/TRBV3-2	TRBJ2-7	.	TRBD2
TGTGCCAGCAGCCAAGGGACTATTGGGCATGAGCAGTTCTTC	CASSQGTIGHEQFF	TRBV5-6	TRBJ2-1	.	TRBD2
TGTGCCAGCAGTCGGGGGGGCTACGAGCAGTACTTC	CASSRGGYEQYF	TRBV27	TRBJ2-7	.	TRBD2
TGTGCCAGCAGCACCCGGGGAGCGGGTGACAAAAGGCCGAATGAGCAGTTCTTC	CASSTRGAGDKRPNEQFF	TRBV7-3	TRBJ2-1	.	.
TGTGCCTGGAGCCCGAGTGGGACTAGCGGGAGGGGCGAGCAGTACTTC	CAWSPSGTSGRGEQYF	TRBV30	TRBJ2-7	.	TRBD2
TGTGCCAGCAGTGAAGGTTTCGGAGGCCCTAGGTCTGAAAAACTGTTTTTT	CASSEGFGGPRSEKLFF	TRBV25-1	TRBJ1-4	.	.
TGTGCCAGTAGTATGGGCAGGCAAAATCAGCCCCAGCATTTT	CASSMGRQNQPQHF	TRBV19	TRBJ1-5	.	.
TGTGCCAGCAGCCCGGGAGGCCTGAATGAAAAACTGTTTTTT	CASSPGGLNEKLFF	TRBV4-2	TRBJ1-4	.	.
TGTGCCAGCAGCCAAGGGGGGCACGAGCAGTACTTC	CASSQGGHEQYF	TRBV3-1/TRBV3-2	TRBJ2-7	few	.
TGTGCCAGCAGCTTAGAGTTTCTGTTTAGCTCCTACGAGCAGTACTTC	CASSLEFLFSSYEQYF	TRBV7-4	TRBJ2-7	.	.
TGCGCCAGCGCCCCCCCAGGGAACACTGAAGCTTTCTTT	CASAPPGNTEAFF	TRBV5-1	TRBJ1-1	.	.
TGTGCCAGCAGCTCTGCTAGCGGAATCTCCTACGAGCAGTACTTC	CASSSASGISYEQYF	TRBV7-9	TRBJ2-7	.	TRBD2
TGTGCCAGCAGCTCCAGGGGGGAGAACACCGGGGAGCTGTTTTTT	CASSSRGENTGELFF	TRBV11-3	TRBJ2-2	.	.
TGTGCCAGCAGTGACCAGGATCAGCCCCAGCATTTT	CASSDQDQPQHF	TRBV2	TRBJ1-5	.	.
TGCAGCGCCCACGAGGGCTCTGGGGCCAACGTCCTGACTTTC	CSAHEGSGANVLTF	TRBV29-1	TRBJ2-6	once	.
TGTGCCAGCAGCCCACCAGGTCGAGCCTCCTACGAGCAGTACTTC	CASSPPGRASYEQYF	TRBV3-1/TRBV3-2	TRBJ2-7	.	.
TGCGCCAGCAGCCAAGATTATTATGATGAGCAGTTCTTC	CASSQDYYDEQFF	TRBV4-3	TRBJ2-1	few	.
TGTGCCGGGGACAGGGCTAATCAGCCCCAGCATTTT	CAGDRANQPQHF	TRBV6-4	TRBJ1-5	.	TRBD1
TGTGCCAGCATCAAGGGGGACTCCTACGAGCAGTACTTC	CASIKGDSYEQYF	TRBV6-6	TRBJ2-7	.	.
TGTGCCAGCGCAGAGGACGGGGGGACTAACTATGGCTACACCTTC	CASAEDGGTNYGYTF	TRBV28	TRBJ1-2	.	.
TGTGCCAGCAGGCGGGATAGTAACTATGGCTACACCTTC	CASRRDSNYGYTF	TRBV5-6	TRBJ1-2	.	.
TGTGCCAGTAGTCCCCCCGTGGCAGGGGGCGAATACTATAGCAATCAGCCCCAGCATTTT	CASSPPVAGGEYYSNQPQHF	TRBV19	TRBJ1-5	.	TRBD1
TGTGCCAGCTCACCGGGACAGGGTATGAACACTGAAGCTTTCTTT	CASSPGQGMNTEAFF	TRBV18	TRBJ1-1	.	TRBD1
TGTGCCTGGAGTCCACAGGGGGATCAGCCCCAGCATTTT	CAWSPQGDQPQHF	TRBV30	TRBJ1-5	.	TRBD1
TGTGCCAGCAGCTTAGCTTGGACTAGGGGCACAGATACGCAGTATTTT	CASSLAWTRGTDTQYF	TRBV7-2	TRBJ2-3	.	TRBD2
TGTGCCAGCAGTTCGACAGGGGGAAAGGGTGAAAAACTGTTTTTT	CASSSTGGKGEKLFF	TRBV6-5	TRBJ1-4	.	TRBD1
TGTGCCAGCAGTTTTAGGCGGGAGCGGATCTACAATGAGCAGTTCTTC	CASSFRRERIYNEQFF	TRBV28	TRBJ2-1	once	TRBD2
TGTGCCAGCAGCCCAGCGGGTTGGGGCGGGGAGCTGTTTTTT	CASSPAGWGGELFF	TRBV11-3	TRBJ2-2	.	.
TGTGCCAGTAGTGGAGGGAGACAGGGTCTGGACTACGAGCAGTACTTC	CASSGGRQGLDYEQYF	TRBV19	TRBJ2-7	.	.
TGTGCCAGCAGGGGAAAGACAGGGTGGGTAACTGAAGCTTTCTTT	CASRGKTGWVTEAFF	TRBV28	TRBJ1-1	.	TRBD1
TGCGCCAGCAGCGCATTCCCCTGGGGGGGGGACTATGGCTACACCTTC	CASSAFPWGGDYGYTF	TRBV5-1	TRBJ1-2	.	.
TGTGCCAGCAGCTCCCAACCCCCCAGGGGGCGCCGGAATGAAAAACTGTTTTTT	CASSSQPPRGRRNEKLFF	TRBV7-2	TRBJ1-4	.	TRBD1
TGTGCCAGCTCACCACCTCCCCCGGGGAACACCATATATTTT	CASSPPPPGNTIYF	TRBV18	TRBJ1-3	.	.
TGTGCCAGCAGCTTAAATGGAGGGTCCCAGCCCCAGCATTTT	CASSLNGGSQPQHF	TRBV7-3	TRBJ1-5	.	.
TGTGCCAGCAGTTCCAGGACAGGGGGTAGCTATGGCTACACCTTC	CASSSRTGGSYGYTF	TRBV27	TRBJ1-2	.	TRBD1
TGTGCCAGCTCACTCCTTGGCGGGTCCTACAATGAGCAGTTCTTC	CASSLLGGSYNEQFF	TRBV18	TRBJ2-1	.	.
TGTGCCAGCAGCCCATTTGTGCGACAGGGAGGCAATGAGCAGTTCTTC	CASSPFVRQGGNEQFF	TRBV5-8	TRBJ2-1	.	.
TGCGCCAGCAGCCACGGAGGAGGGGAGCTGTTTTTT	CASSHGGGELFF	TRBV5-1	TRBJ2-2	.	.
TGTGCCAGCAGGTCCACAGCTGACCAGAACACTGAAGCTTTCTTT	CASRSTADQNTEAFF	TRBV7-8	TRBJ1-1	.	.
TGTGCCAGCAGTTTCTCTCGGGGCTCCTACGAGCAGTACTTC	CASSFSRGSYEQYF	TRBV28	TRBJ2-7	.	.
TGTGCCAGCAGCTTAGAGGGAGGAACGGGGGGCTACACCTTC	CASSLEGGTGGYTF	TRBV7-2	TRBJ1-2	.	.
TGCAGTGCTAGTAGGGAGCCTCCTAAGGGTTCACCCCTCCACTTT	CSASREPPKGSPLHF	TRBV20-1	TRBJ1-6	.	.
TGTGCCAGCACCCTGGGGGCAGCGAGTTCACCCCTCCACTTT	CASTLGAASSPLHF	TRBV9	TRBJ1-6	.	.
TGTGCCTGGAGTCTGACTCGGACAGGGGACACCGGGGAGCTGTTTTTT	CAWSLTRTGDTGELFF	TRBV30	TRBJ2-2	.	TRBD1
TGTGCCACCACCGCCGGGACAGGGGACGAGCAGTACTTC	CATTAGTGDEQYF	TRBV6-5	TRBJ2-7	.	TRBD1
TGTGCCAGCAGCTTAGCTGGCACGGGAGAAGCCCAGCATTTT	CASSLAGTGEAQHF	TRBV13	TRBJ1-5	.	.
TGTGCCAGCAGCCAAGCCCCGGGACAAGGGGAAAAACTGTTTTTT	CASSQAPGQGEKLFF	TRBV3-1/TRBV3-2	TRBJ1-4	.	.
TGTGCCAGCAGCTTACACTACAGGGGGCTGTGCAATGAGCAGTTCTTC	CASSLHYRGLCNEQFF	TRBV11-3	TRBJ2-1	.	TRBD1
TGTGCCAGCAGCTTAGTATTGGGACAGGGAAACACCATATATTTT	CASSLVLGQGNTIYF	TRBV11-2	TRBJ1-3	.	TRBD1
TGCGCCAGCAGCCAAACGACGGCTAGCGGGATCAACGAGCAGTACTTC	CASSQTTASGINEQYF	TRBV4-1	TRBJ2-7	.	TRBD2